What follows describes a single T cell receptor beta chain. The study recruited people aged roughly 18 to 100 years across 20 to 30 US areas. Participants were placed into cohorts based on the clinical history they reported. Donors in Cohort 3 counted as recovered after two negative PCRs, clearance, or symptom resolution. The data stem from a study of blood T cell repertoires in COVID-19. Study details: The United States, Italy and Spain supplied acute and convalescent COVID-19 samples.

Here immunoSEQ multiplex PCR was the method, and the copy in TCRdb shows in-frame clones only, minus some. Of about 330,000 clones in the sample, around 90% were seen once. The CDR3 extends over 15 amino acids. V lost 5 bases to trimming and J lost 3 bases; unmatched junction nucleotides: 5. CDR1 and CDR2 from the germline V gene are MNHEY and SVGAGI. The rearrangement links TRBV6-5 to TRBJ1-5; TRBD1 agrees at 9 bases. The sequence was collected from a man aged 25 to 45 who had recovered from COVID-19. The material sequenced was PBMCs or T cells enriched from blood (not recorded which). The CDR3 region is CASSPNRGPNQPQHF. Here the CDR3 DNA reads TGTGCCAGCAGTCCCAACAGGGGGCCCAATCAGCCCCAGCATTTT.